A selection of T cell receptor beta chains follows, all from one sample in a study of cytomegalovirus exposure and HLA in healthy donors. The repertoire was sequenced with immunoSEQ multiplex PCR; TCRdb's copy has only in-frame clones and lacks some. The sample is made up of 100,000 to 150,000 clones, and the top ten hold over 1.5% of it. The sequencing input was PBMCs. The receptors originated from a woman in her forties in good health and CMV-seropositive. CDR3s include the opening cysteine and the closing phenylalanine or tryptophan.

J gene: TRBJ1-1
CDR3 length: 11
V gene: TRBV29-1
CDR3 protein: CSAGRDTEAFF

J gene: TRBJ1-4
CDR3 length: 13
V gene: TRBV7-2
CDR3 protein: CASSHPRGEKLFF

J gene: TRBJ2-2
CDR3 length: 16
V gene: TRBV7-3
CDR3 protein: CASSGGAGADTGELFF

J gene: TRBJ2-5
CDR3 length: 15
V gene: TRBV7-6
CDR3 protein: CASSGRRAGEETQYF

J gene: TRBJ2-7
CDR3 length: 12
V gene: TRBV27
CDR3 protein: CASSSQGYEQYF

J gene: TRBJ1-2
CDR3 length: 17
V gene: TRBV4-2
CDR3 protein: CASSPWTYGEGPYGYTF

J gene: TRBJ2-7
CDR3 length: 16
V gene: TRBV30
CDR3 protein: CAWSGRWTSGSNEQYF

J gene: TRBJ2-1
CDR3 length: 13
V gene: TRBV27
CDR3 protein: CASSGLVRPEQFF

J gene: TRBJ2-6
CDR3 length: 15
V gene: TRBV28
CDR3 protein: CASSYGLSGANVLTF

J gene: TRBJ2-3
CDR3 length: 15
V gene: TRBV7-2
CDR3 protein: CASSWSAPGGNTQYF

J gene: TRBJ1-3
CDR3 length: 13
V gene: TRBV5-3
CDR3 protein: CARTGQGMDTIYF

J gene: TRBJ1-1
CDR3 length: 13
V gene: TRBV11-2
CDR3 protein: CASSGTQNTEAFF

J gene: TRBJ1-2
CDR3 length: 11
V gene: TRBV10-3
CDR3 protein: CAITGGNGYTF

J gene: TRBJ1-3
CDR3 length: 16
V gene: TRBV9
CDR3 protein: CASSVEARGSGNTIYF

J gene: TRBJ2-7
CDR3 length: 14
V gene: TRBV7-2
CDR3 protein: CASSLVLGPYEQYF

J gene: TRBJ2-7
CDR3 length: 15
V gene: TRBV4-3
CDR3 protein: CASSHGTGQSYEQYF

J gene: TRBJ2-7
CDR3 length: 15
V gene: TRBV5-5
CDR3 protein: CASSQPSGRTYEQYF

J gene: TRBJ2-6
CDR3 length: 19
V gene: TRBV7-9
CDR3 protein: CASSLSQWQGAPGANVLTF

J gene: TRBJ2-5
CDR3 length: 15
V gene: TRBV4-1
CDR3 protein: CASSQVYRKEETQYF

J gene: TRBJ2-7
CDR3 length: 15
V gene: TRBV23-1
CDR3 protein: CASSRFDRASYEQYF

J gene: TRBJ1-2
CDR3 length: 17
V gene: TRBV15
CDR3 protein: CATSRDFPGQGSQGYTF

J gene: TRBJ1-1
CDR3 length: 16
V gene: TRBV7-8
CDR3 protein: CASSLAGGQLYTEAFF

J gene: TRBJ2-2
CDR3 length: 14
V gene: TRBV19
CDR3 protein: CASSRGPNTGELFF

J gene: TRBJ2-4
CDR3 length: 18
V gene: TRBV27
CDR3 protein: CASSYAGGLAGAKNIQYF

J gene: .
CDR3 length: 15
V gene: TRBV2
CDR3 protein: CASSPLGGRPYEQYF

J gene: TRBJ2-3
CDR3 length: 14
V gene: TRBV7-2
CDR3 protein: CASSLTRESDTQYF

J gene: TRBJ2-2
CDR3 length: 14
V gene: TRBV27
CDR3 protein: CATTTGWNTGELFF

J gene: TRBJ2-1
CDR3 length: 14
V gene: TRBV5-1
CDR3 protein: CASTGQGANNEQFF

J gene: TRBJ2-3
CDR3 length: 16
V gene: TRBV5-8
CDR3 protein: CASSLLAGASTDTQYF

J gene: TRBJ2-3
CDR3 length: 14
V gene: TRBV10-1
CDR3 protein: CASSEGTTTATQYF

J gene: TRBJ2-1
CDR3 length: 15
V gene: TRBV5-1
CDR3 protein: CASSLAVFQSPEQFF

J gene: TRBJ2-3
CDR3 length: 15
V gene: TRBV6-6
CDR3 protein: CASRGLAGGTDTQYF

J gene: TRBJ1-4
CDR3 length: 13
V gene: TRBV29-1
CDR3 protein: CSFRRQGEEKLFF

J gene: TRBJ2-7
CDR3 length: 13
V gene: TRBV10-3
CDR3 protein: CAISESRGHEQYF

J gene: TRBJ2-3
CDR3 length: 15
V gene: TRBV6-1
CDR3 protein: CASSRDRGGTDTQYF

J gene: TRBJ1-1
CDR3 length: 14
V gene: TRBV7-3
CDR3 protein: CASSLGQGNTEAFF

J gene: TRBJ2-7
CDR3 length: 15
V gene: TRBV9
CDR3 protein: CASSVATGGPYEQYF

J gene: TRBJ2-6
CDR3 length: 19
V gene: TRBV19
CDR3 protein: CASRGPRGQLSSGANVLTF

J gene: TRBJ2-3
CDR3 length: 14
V gene: TRBV27
CDR3 protein: CASTDRGRVDTQYF

J gene: TRBJ2-3
CDR3 length: 17
V gene: TRBV6-1
CDR3 protein: CASSEIRSGTTPDTQYF

J gene: TRBJ1-2
CDR3 length: 16
V gene: TRBV28
CDR3 protein: CASSLPSPRAEVGYTF

J gene: TRBJ1-1
CDR3 length: 16
V gene: TRBV19
CDR3 protein: CASTPRGAAMNTEAFF

J gene: TRBJ1-4
CDR3 length: 13
V gene: TRBV7-9
CDR3 protein: CASKVGANEKLFF

J gene: TRBJ2-7
CDR3 length: 14
V gene: TRBV4-1
CDR3 protein: CASSQTDAFYEQYF

J gene: TRBJ1-5
CDR3 length: 16
V gene: TRBV9
CDR3 protein: CASSVDAGGNNQPQHF

J gene: TRBJ2-7
CDR3 length: 12
V gene: TRBV10-3
CDR3 protein: CAITTASYEQYF

J gene: TRBJ2-2
CDR3 length: 16
V gene: TRBV5-1
CDR3 protein: CASSPGTSANTGELFF

J gene: TRBJ1-1
CDR3 length: 13
V gene: TRBV5-1
CDR3 protein: CASSFQENTEAFF

J gene: TRBJ2-5
CDR3 length: 14
V gene: TRBV9
CDR3 protein: CASSVEAGGETQYF

J gene: TRBJ1-5
CDR3 length: 16
V gene: TRBV19
CDR3 protein: CASSPRLTGLREPQHF

J gene: TRBJ2-5
CDR3 length: 14
V gene: TRBV9
CDR3 protein: CASSLGLSWETQYF

J gene: TRBJ2-7
CDR3 length: 13
V gene: TRBV27
CDR3 protein: CASSDRGVGEQYF